A single sample is the source of the 15 T cell receptor beta chains below, sequenced in a study of vaccination and CD4 T cells after COVID-19 (dated by TCRdb to between 2020 and 2023). The treatment or condition label, read with the paper, signifies: roughly 11-day PBMC culture with coronavirus spike peptide pools or control peptides (ViraFEST assay). The library was prepared using PCR. Sequencing was performed on an Illumina iSeq 100. DNA from cultured CD4+ T cells was subjected to TCR sequencing with the Oncomine TCR Beta short-read assay at the Johns Hopkins FTIC core. TCRdb applied fastp at Q25 and MiXCR to the public reads, then kept only in-frame beta chains. Each CDR3 protein appears once, grouped with its most common genes and DNA. The sample profile shows over 9,000 distinct CDR3 sequences; roughly 25% of them were found once. The ten largest clones add up to roughly 12% of the sample. No antigen has been assigned to these receptors.

The sample here was CD4+ T cells from blood, cultured in vitro, taken after SARS-CoV-2 vaccination. The receptors stem from a human donor who had recovered from COVID-19.

This clonotype was found a few times. V and J are TRBV20-1 and TRBJ2-2; TRBD2 aligns across 10 bases. Germline CDR1 and CDR2: DFQATT and SNEGSKA (reference sequence). The CDR3 totals 15 residues. Trimming removed 0 bases from V and 4 bases from J; junction bases left unmatched: 2. The CDR3 here is CSAREAGGATGELFF. The CDR3 nucleotides are TGCAGTGCTAGAGAAGCGGGAGGGGCCACCGGGGAGCTGTTTTTT.

The V gene is TRBV7-2, the J gene TRBJ1-4; the D gene is possibly TRBD1 (6 bases). This CDR3 is 15 amino acids long. Looked up from germline, CDR1 is SGHTA and CDR2 is FQGNSA. V was shortened by 1 base and J by 4 bases, with 10 bases between the two germline ends. The CDR3 region is CASSLEAGVNEKLFF. The DNA of the CDR3 is TGTGCCAGCAGCTTAGAGGCAGGGGTTAATGAAAAACTGTTTTTT.

The rearrangement links TRBV20-1 to TRBJ2-1; TRBD2 matches at 7 bases. This CDR3 has 16 amino acids. Germline CDR1 reads DFQATT; CDR2 reads SNEGSKA (reference sequence). Unmatched junction bases numbered 10, after V lost 2 bases and J lost 3 bases. For the CDR3, the DNA is TGCAGTGCTAGATTACAGCGCTTAGCGGGCTACAATGAGCAGTTCTTC. Its translation: CSARLQRLAGYNEQFF.

This clonotype has a handful of counts. V gene TRBV7-2 combines with J gene TRBJ1-3, with D possibly being TRBD1 (5 bases). Germline lookup yields CDR1 SGHTA and CDR2 FQGNSA. CDR3 size: 15 residues. Trimming left V 5 bases short and J 0 bases short, with 11 bases between. The CDR3 nucleotides are TGTGCCAGCAGCCTAGGGGCCTTCTCTGGAAACACCATATATTTT. Translated: CASSLGAFSGNTIYF.

The rearrangement uses TRBV6-5 and TRBJ2-3, with D unresolved. CDR3 length equals 14 residues. Per germline, CDR1 MNHEY and CDR2 SVGAGI. V lost 2 bases and J 0 bases, leaving 6 bases between the germline ends. CDR3: CASSYRLSTDTQYF. The CDR3 DNA is TGTGCCAGCAGTTACCGTCTTAGCACAGATACGCAGTATTTT.

This clonotype is medium-sized. The V and J genes are TRBV15 and TRBJ2-5; D unclear. The CDR3 has 11 residues. V dropped 8 bases and J dropped 8 bases, with 12 bases sitting between them. CDR1 LNHNV and CDR2 YYDKDF come from the germline V gene (reference sequence). The CDR3 is CATALGGTQYF. Here the CDR3 DNA reads TGTGCCACCGCTCTGGGTGGAACCCAGTACTTC.

The CDR3 DNA reads as TGCAGCGTTGGACTAGCGGGAGGGCCGCAGTACTTC. Translated: CSVGLAGGPQYF. The chain uses TRBV29-1 and TRBJ2-4; 14 positions match TRBD2. The germline gives CDR1 SQVTM, CDR2 ANQGSEA. The CDR3 sequence is 12 residues long. V shed 4 bases, J shed 13 bases, and the junction held 3 bases outside the gene matches.

Note on this clonotype: The conserved phenylalanine or tryptophan is not found at the CDR3 terminus, so this likely reflects a read error. The chain is built from TRBV6-1 and TRBJ1-2, with TRBD1 matching over 7 bases. Per germline, CDR1 MNHNS and CDR2 SASEGT. This CDR3 contains 11 residues. The junction had 3 bases not matched to a gene; V was cut back by 6 bases and J by 8 bases. The CDR3 DNA reads TGTGCCAGCAGACCAGGGGGGGGCTACACCCTC. Translation: CASRPGGGYTL.

The V gene is TRBV20-1, the J gene TRBJ2-4, with D perhaps matching TRBD2 (5 bases). Per the germline V gene, CDR1 is DFQATT and CDR2 is SNEGSKA (reference sequence). V lost 5 bases and J lost 2, with 19 bases in between. The CDR3 covers 16 residues. The CDR3 DNA reads as TGCAGTGCTTTCCTAACGGGAAGGTGGTCCAAAAACATTCAGTACTTC. Residues: CSAFLTGRWSKNIQYF.

This chain connects TRBV12-3 or TRBV12-4 to TRBJ1-2; 8 bases align to TRBD1. V was clipped by 7 bases and J by 4 bases; unmatched bases: 8. The CDR3 sequence is 14 residues long. CDR3 nucleotides: TGTGCCAGCACCCAGGACAGGGCAGTCTATGGCTACACCTTC. It specifies CASTQDRAVYGYTF.

A few counts support this clonotype. This chain connects TRBV4-3 to TRBJ1-4; D gene uncertain. V gave up 0 bases and J gave up 3 bases, with 8 bases separating them. Germline assignment: CDR1 LGHNA and CDR2 YSLEER. The CDR3 is 15 amino acids. The chain's CDR3 is CASSQDLSSNEKLFF. CDR3 DNA: TGCGCCAGCAGCCAAGATCTCTCCTCTAATGAAAAACTGTTTTTT.

This chain joins TRBV19 and TRBJ2-7; D call uncertain. Germline V gene lookup returns CDR1 LNHDA and CDR2 SQIVND (reference sequence). CDR3 size: 15 residues. V was shortened by 3 bases and J by 4 bases, with 16 bases between the two germline ends. Here the CDR3 DNA reads TGTGCCAGTAGTATGATGCCCAGGATTGGGTACGAGCAGTACTTC. Its translation: CASSMMPRIGYEQYF.

This clonotype came up a few times. The rearrangement links TRBV7-9 to TRBJ1-1; no clear D. CDR1 is SEHNR, CDR2 FQNEAQ, per germline (reference sequence). The CDR3 loop spans 12 amino acids. With 1 base removed from V and 7 bases from J, the gap between germline ends came to 7 bases. The CDR3 reads CASSLGTGEAFF. For the CDR3, the DNA is TGTGCCAGCAGCTTAGGAACGGGTGAAGCTTTCTTT.

V is TRBV4-2 and J is TRBJ1-1; weak D call: TRBD1 (6 bases). The CDR3 has 15 amino acids. The germline gives CDR1 LGHNA, CDR2 YNFKEQ. V was trimmed by 0 bases and J by 6 bases, leaving 14 bases between them. CDR3 sequence reads: CASSQDGGASSEAFF. The CDR3 DNA reads TGTGCCAGCAGCCAAGACGGGGGGGCATCGTCTGAAGCTTTCTTT.

The rearrangement links TRBV20-1 to TRBJ2-7; D is unclear. The germline V gene encodes CDR1 DFQATT and CDR2 SNEGSKA (reference sequence). The CDR3 spans 12 residues. V was pared by 4 bases and J by 3 bases, with 10 bases between. The CDR3 loop reads CSAKLQIYEQYF. The DNA of the CDR3 is TGCAGTGCTAAGTTACAGATCTACGAGCAGTACTTC.